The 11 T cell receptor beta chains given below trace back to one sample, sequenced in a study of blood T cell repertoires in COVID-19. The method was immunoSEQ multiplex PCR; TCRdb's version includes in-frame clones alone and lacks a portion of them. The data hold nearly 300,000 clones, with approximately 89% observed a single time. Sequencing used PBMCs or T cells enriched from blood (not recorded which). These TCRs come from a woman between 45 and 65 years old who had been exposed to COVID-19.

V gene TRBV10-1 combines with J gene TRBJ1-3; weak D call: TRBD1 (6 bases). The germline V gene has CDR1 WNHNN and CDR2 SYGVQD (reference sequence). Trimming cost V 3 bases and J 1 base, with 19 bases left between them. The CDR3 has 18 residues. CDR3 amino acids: CASSEGQGFESSGNTIYF. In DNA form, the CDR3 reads TGCGCCAGCAGTGAAGGGCAGGGGTTTGAGTCGTCTGGAAACACCATATATTTT.

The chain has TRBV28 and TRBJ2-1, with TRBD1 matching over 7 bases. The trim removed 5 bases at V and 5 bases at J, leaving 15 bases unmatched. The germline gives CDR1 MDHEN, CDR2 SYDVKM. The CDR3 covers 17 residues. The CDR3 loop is CASSRRSWTGANNEQFF. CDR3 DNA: TGTGCCAGCAGTCGCCGGTCATGGACAGGCGCAAACAATGAGCAGTTCTTC.

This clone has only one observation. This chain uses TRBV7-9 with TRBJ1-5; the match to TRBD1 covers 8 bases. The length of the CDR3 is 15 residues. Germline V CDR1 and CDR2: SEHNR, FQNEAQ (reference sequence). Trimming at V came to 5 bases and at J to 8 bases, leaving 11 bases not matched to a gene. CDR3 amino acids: CASSPGGTGREPQHF. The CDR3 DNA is TGTGCCAGCAGCCCCGGGGGGACAGGCCGAGAGCCCCAGCATTTT.

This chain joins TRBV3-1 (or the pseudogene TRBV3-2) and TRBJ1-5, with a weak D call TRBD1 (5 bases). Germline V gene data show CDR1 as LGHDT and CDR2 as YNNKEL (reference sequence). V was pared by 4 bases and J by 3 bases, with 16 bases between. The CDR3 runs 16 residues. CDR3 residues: CASSRNPAGNNQPQHF. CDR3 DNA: TGTGCCAGCAGCCGGAACCCGGCAGGGAACAATCAGCCCCAGCATTTT.

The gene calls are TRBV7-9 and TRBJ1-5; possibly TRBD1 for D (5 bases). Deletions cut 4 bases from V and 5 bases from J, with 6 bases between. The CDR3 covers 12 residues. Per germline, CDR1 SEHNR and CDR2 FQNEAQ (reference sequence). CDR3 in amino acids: CASSSRDQPQHF. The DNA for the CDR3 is TGTGCCAGCAGCTCCAGGGATCAGCCCCAGCATTTT.

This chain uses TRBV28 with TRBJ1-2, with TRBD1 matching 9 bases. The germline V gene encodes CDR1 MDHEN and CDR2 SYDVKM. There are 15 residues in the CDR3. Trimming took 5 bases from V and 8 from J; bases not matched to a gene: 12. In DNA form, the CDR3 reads TGTGCCAGCAGTCAACCGGGACAGGGTAGGAAAGGCTACACCTTC. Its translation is CASSQPGQGRKGYTF.

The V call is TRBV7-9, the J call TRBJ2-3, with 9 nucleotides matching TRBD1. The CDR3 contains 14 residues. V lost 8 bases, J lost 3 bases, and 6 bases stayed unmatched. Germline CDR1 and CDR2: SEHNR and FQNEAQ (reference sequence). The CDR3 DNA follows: TGTGCCAGCGGGCCACAGGGGGCGACAGATACGCAGTATTTT. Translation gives CASGPQGATDTQYF.

The CDR3 spells CASSESKQRSRYTF. CDR3 in DNA: TGCGCCAGCAGTGAGTCGAAACAAAGAAGTCGCTACACCTTC. The V gene is TRBV10-2, the J gene TRBJ1-2; D is ambiguous. CDR1 and CDR2 from the germline V gene are WSHSY and SAAADI. V dropped 0 bases and J dropped 9 bases, with 14 bases sitting between them. This CDR3 region has 14 residues.

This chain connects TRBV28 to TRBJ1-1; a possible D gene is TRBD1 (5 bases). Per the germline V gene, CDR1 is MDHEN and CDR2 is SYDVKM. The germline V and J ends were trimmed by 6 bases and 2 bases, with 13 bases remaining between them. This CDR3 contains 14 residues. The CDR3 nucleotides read TGTGCCAGCAGGGCAGGGTACGTTAACACTGAAGCTTTCTTT. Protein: CASRAGYVNTEAFF.

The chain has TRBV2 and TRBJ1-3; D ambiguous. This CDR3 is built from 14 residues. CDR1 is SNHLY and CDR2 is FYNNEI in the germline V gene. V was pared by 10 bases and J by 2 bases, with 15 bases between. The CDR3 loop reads CATLKKHAGNTIYF. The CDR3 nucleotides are TGTGCCACCCTCAAGAAGCATGCTGGAAACACCATATATTTT.

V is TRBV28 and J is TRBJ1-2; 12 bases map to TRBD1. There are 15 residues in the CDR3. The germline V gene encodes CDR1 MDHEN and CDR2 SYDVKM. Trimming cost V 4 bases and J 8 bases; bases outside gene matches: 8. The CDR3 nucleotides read TGTGCCAGCAGTTCGGGGACAGGGGGCTGGAAGGGCTACACCTTC. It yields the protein CASSSGTGGWKGYTF.